This paragraph covers one T cell receptor beta chain sequence. These data belong to a study of blood T cell repertoires in COVID-19. Study-level information: The study drew acute and convalescent COVID-19 samples from the United States, Italy and Spain.

Libraries were prepared by immunoSEQ multiplex PCR; TCRdb keeps only in-frame clonotypes and omits some of them. The table lists about 330,000 clones, about 90% of them singletons, with about 5% in the top ten. This CDR3 comprises 18 residues. J was trimmed by 6 bases and V by 0 bases; bases with no gene match: 15. Per germline, CDR1 MDHEN and CDR2 SYDVKM. V is TRBV28 and J is TRBJ1-2, with 8 positions matching TRBD1. The material sequenced was PBMCs or T cells enriched from blood (not recorded which). This clonotype originated in a woman aged 25-40 years who had recovered from COVID-19. CDR3 sequence: CASSLWLLARAGGDGYTF. As DNA, the CDR3 is TGTGCCAGCAGTTTATGGCTGTTAGCCCGGGCAGGGGGCGATGGCTACACCTTC.